Listed below are T cell receptor beta chains from one sample, sequenced in a study of blood T cell repertoires in COVID-19. The table came from immunoSEQ multiplex PCR; TCRdb's copy has only in-frame clones and leaves some out. The sample lists roughly 230,000 clones; around 84% were seen once. The sequencing input was PBMCs or T cells enriched from blood (not recorded which). Every receptor here comes from a woman between 50 and 59 years old who had been exposed to COVID-19. CDR3s include the opening cysteine and the closing phenylalanine or tryptophan. A D gene is named only where the DNA matches it firmly. The size field is filled for only some rows; it gives once, few, many or a size class.

j_gene	d_gene	v_gene	abundance	len	CDR3nt	CDR3aa
TRBJ2-1	.	TRBV11-2	.	17	TGTGCCAGCAGCTTGCCTTTGGGGGGATATTCCTACAATGAGCAGTTCTTC	CASSLPLGGYSYNEQFF
TRBJ1-6	TRBD1	TRBV27	.	15	TGTGCCAGCAGGTCTTCAGGGGGAAGCAATTCACCCCTCCACTTT	CASRSSGGSNSPLHF
TRBJ2-2	.	TRBV6-5	.	16	TGTGCCAGCAGTTCCCGTGCGGTAGGGGTGGGCGGGGAGCTGTTTTTT	CASSSRAVGVGGELFF
TRBJ2-1	.	TRBV5-4	.	15	TGTGCCAGCAGCTTTGGAGGGAAGACCTACAATGAGCAGTTCTTC	CASSFGGKTYNEQFF
TRBJ1-2	.	TRBV24-1	.	14	TGTGCCACCAGTGATGCGACAGTCTTCTATGGCTACACCTTC	CATSDATVFYGYTF
TRBJ1-3	.	TRBV25-1	.	11	TGTGCCAGCAGGACAGGAAACACCATATATTTT	CASRTGNTIYF
TRBJ2-1	TRBD2	TRBV7-2	.	14	TGTGCCAGCAGCTTACTAGCGGGGGTCAATGAGCAGTTCTTC	CASSLLAGVNEQFF
TRBJ1-4	.	TRBV9	few	14	TGTGCCAGCAGCGCCGGGGTTGTTAATGAAAAACTGTTTTTT	CASSAGVVNEKLFF
TRBJ1-2	.	TRBV9	.	14	TGTGCCAGCAGCCCCCAAACAGGGCCTTTCGGCTACACCTTC	CASSPQTGPFGYTF
TRBJ1-6	.	TRBV27	.	16	TGTGCCAGGTCAAGGGGTGCGGGGGGAGATAATTCACCCCTCCACTTT	CARSRGAGGDNSPLHF
TRBJ1-1	.	TRBV7-2	.	14	TGTGCCAGCAGCTTATTGGGGACAAACACTGAAGCTTTCTTT	CASSLLGTNTEAFF
TRBJ1-1	.	TRBV5-4	.	16	TGTGCCAGCAGCAACTCACCGACAGGATCCTACACTGAAGCTTTCTTT	CASSNSPTGSYTEAFF
TRBJ1-3	TRBD1	TRBV3-1/TRBV3-2	.	13	TGTGCCAGCAGTCGGACAGGGGGAAACACCATATATTTT	CASSRTGGNTIYF
TRBJ2-6	.	TRBV6-1	.	16	TGTGCCAGCAGTGATAAAGGGGACTCTGGGGCCAACGTCCTGACTTTC	CASSDKGDSGANVLTF
TRBJ1-1	.	TRBV2	.	16	TGTGCCAGCAGTGAAGCGCCGGGGTCGGTAAACACTGAAGCTTTCTTT	CASSEAPGSVNTEAFF
TRBJ2-3	TRBD1	TRBV4-3	.	15	TGCGCCAGCAGCCAAGATCTCGGGACAGGGGATACGCAGTATTTT	CASSQDLGTGDTQYF
TRBJ2-2	.	TRBV10-1	.	12	TGCGCCAGCGGGCCCTACACCGGGGAGCTGTTTTTT	CASGPYTGELFF